A selection of T cell receptor beta chains follows, all from one sample in a study of beta chain features in type 1 diabetes. Sequencing was performed with immunoSEQ multiplex PCR; in TCRdb, only in-frame clones are kept and a portion is missing. Here the sample spans hundreds of thousands of clones, about an eighth being singletons. Sequenced: naive CD4+ T cells from blood. The receptor set was obtained from a man in his late teens or twenties with type 1 diabetes. CDR3s include the opening cysteine and the closing phenylalanine or tryptophan. Fields, in order: V gene, CDR3 length, D gene, clone size, J gene, CDR3 DNA, CDR3 protein. The D gene is left open where the match is weak. A clone size is listed for some rows: how often the clone was seen (once, few, many), or a class if it is expanded.

v_call: TRBV2; cdr3_length: 15; d_call: NA; clone_size: NA; j_call: TRBJ2-1; cdr3_nt: TGTGCCAGCAGCCGATCCGGGATCCAGGGAAATGAGCAGTTCTTC; cdr3_aa: CASSRSGIQGNEQFF
v_call: TRBV10-3; cdr3_length: 15; d_call: NA; clone_size: NA; j_call: TRBJ2-3; cdr3_nt: TGTGCCATCAGTGAGTCTGGGGGAGTACCAGATACGCAGTATTTT; cdr3_aa: CAISESGGVPDTQYF
v_call: TRBV10-2; cdr3_length: 16; d_call: NA; clone_size: few; j_call: TRBJ1-1; cdr3_nt: TGCGCCAGCACCGGGACACCAGGTGGGGGGAACACTGAAGCTTTCTTT; cdr3_aa: CASTGTPGGGNTEAFF
v_call: TRBV30; cdr3_length: 13; d_call: NA; clone_size: NA; j_call: TRBJ1-2; cdr3_nt: TGTGCCTGGAGTGTAATAATCCCCTATGGCTACACCTTC; cdr3_aa: CAWSVIIPYGYTF
v_call: TRBV9; cdr3_length: 17; d_call: TRBD2; clone_size: few; j_call: TRBJ2-5; cdr3_nt: TGTGCCAGCAGCGAGAGAGGACTAGCGGGTTCACAAGAGACCCAGTACTTC; cdr3_aa: CASSERGLAGSQETQYF
v_call: TRBV30; cdr3_length: 15; d_call: NA; clone_size: NA; j_call: TRBJ1-6; cdr3_nt: TGTGCCTGGAGTCCCAGAGGGAGCGGGCATTCACCCCTCCACTTT; cdr3_aa: CAWSPRGSGHSPLHF
v_call: TRBV9; cdr3_length: 15; d_call: NA; clone_size: NA; j_call: TRBJ2-1; cdr3_nt: TGTGCCAGCAGCGTAGGTTCTAGCTACTACAATGAGCAGTTCTTC; cdr3_aa: CASSVGSSYYNEQFF
v_call: TRBV30; cdr3_length: 8; d_call: NA; clone_size: few; j_call: TRBJ2-1; cdr3_nt: TGTGCCTTGAATGAGCAGTTCTTC; cdr3_aa: CALNEQFF
v_call: TRBV28; cdr3_length: 15; d_call: TRBD2; clone_size: NA; j_call: TRBJ2-3; cdr3_nt: TGTGCCAGCAGTGAAGCGGGAGGGAGCACAGATACGCAGTATTTT; cdr3_aa: CASSEAGGSTDTQYF
v_call: TRBV30; cdr3_length: 16; d_call: NA; clone_size: NA; j_call: TRBJ2-4; cdr3_nt: TGTGCCTGGAGTTGGGGGACGGATTACGACAAAAACATTCAGTACTTC; cdr3_aa: CAWSWGTDYDKNIQYF
v_call: TRBV4-2; cdr3_length: 18; d_call: TRBD2; clone_size: NA; j_call: TRBJ2-3; cdr3_nt: TGTGCCAGCAGCCGCACAGCGGGAGGGCTGGGTGCGGGAGATACGCAGTATTTT; cdr3_aa: CASSRTAGGLGAGDTQYF
v_call: TRBV15; cdr3_length: 15; d_call: NA; clone_size: few; j_call: TRBJ2-3; cdr3_nt: TGTGCCACCAGCAGAGGGGCGGGACCGTCAGATACGCAGTATTTT; cdr3_aa: CATSRGAGPSDTQYF
v_call: TRBV25-1; cdr3_length: 16; d_call: NA; clone_size: NA; j_call: TRBJ2-7; cdr3_nt: TGTGCCAGCAGTGAATTGGCATCACAGACTTCCTACGAGCAGTACTTC; cdr3_aa: CASSELASQTSYEQYF
v_call: TRBV15; cdr3_length: 17; d_call: TRBD2; clone_size: NA; j_call: TRBJ2-3; cdr3_nt: TGTGCCACCAGCACCCGACTAGCGGGGGGGCTAACAGATACGCAGTATTTT; cdr3_aa: CATSTRLAGGLTDTQYF
v_call: TRBV5-1; cdr3_length: 14; d_call: NA; clone_size: few; j_call: TRBJ2-1; cdr3_nt: TGCGCCAGCAGCACGGACAGAGCAAGGAATGAGCAGTTCTTC; cdr3_aa: CASSTDRARNEQFF
v_call: TRBV11-2; cdr3_length: 14; d_call: NA; clone_size: NA; j_call: TRBJ1-2; cdr3_nt: TGTGCCAGCAGCTTCAATAGCCCTGTCTATGGCTACACCTTC; cdr3_aa: CASSFNSPVYGYTF
v_call: TRBV7-9; cdr3_length: 12; d_call: NA; clone_size: NA; j_call: TRBJ2-5; cdr3_nt: TGTGCCAGCAGCTTAAGTGAAGAGACCCAGTACTTC; cdr3_aa: CASSLSEETQYF
v_call: TRBV2; cdr3_length: 14; d_call: NA; clone_size: NA; j_call: TRBJ2-7; cdr3_nt: TGTGCCTTTACTGTAGCGGCTCCACGCTACGAGCAGTACTTC; cdr3_aa: CAFTVAAPRYEQYF
v_call: TRBV5-1; cdr3_length: 14; d_call: TRBD1; clone_size: NA; j_call: TRBJ1-1; cdr3_nt: TGCGCCAGCAGCTTGGGGGACAGGAACACTGAAGCTTTCTTT; cdr3_aa: CASSLGDRNTEAFF
v_call: TRBV29-1; cdr3_length: 12; d_call: NA; clone_size: NA; j_call: TRBJ2-1; cdr3_nt: TGCAGCGTTGCTCGGAGGTACAATGAGCAGTTCTTC; cdr3_aa: CSVARRYNEQFF
v_call: TRBV6-6; cdr3_length: 10; d_call: NA; clone_size: NA; j_call: TRBJ1-1; cdr3_nt: TGTGCCAGCAGTTACCCGGGAGCTTTCTTT; cdr3_aa: CASSYPGAFF
v_call: TRBV5-1; cdr3_length: 13; d_call: NA; clone_size: NA; j_call: TRBJ2-5; cdr3_nt: TGCGCCAGCAGCTTGGTCGTCGAAGAGACCCAGTACTTC; cdr3_aa: CASSLVVEETQYF
v_call: TRBV5-4; cdr3_length: 15; d_call: TRBD1; clone_size: NA; j_call: TRBJ2-7; cdr3_nt: TGTGCCAGCAGCTTACCCGGGACAGAGCGCTACGAGCAGTACTTC; cdr3_aa: CASSLPGTERYEQYF
v_call: TRBV6-6; cdr3_length: 15; d_call: NA; clone_size: few; j_call: TRBJ2-3; cdr3_nt: TGTGCCAGCAGTTACGGAGGCGGGTTCACAGATACGCAGTATTTT; cdr3_aa: CASSYGGGFTDTQYF
v_call: TRBV27; cdr3_length: 12; d_call: NA; clone_size: few; j_call: TRBJ1-4; cdr3_nt: TGTGCCAGCACAGGCCGGGGGGAAAAACTGTTTTTT; cdr3_aa: CASTGRGEKLFF
v_call: TRBV7-2; cdr3_length: 13; d_call: TRBD2; clone_size: NA; j_call: TRBJ2-5; cdr3_nt: TGTGCCAGCAGCTTAGGACTAGCGGAGACCCAGTACTTC; cdr3_aa: CASSLGLAETQYF
v_call: TRBV15; cdr3_length: 15; d_call: TRBD1; clone_size: NA; j_call: TRBJ2-3; cdr3_nt: TGTGCCACCAGTAGCGGACAGGGAGAGTTGGATACGCAGTATTTT; cdr3_aa: CATSSGQGELDTQYF
v_call: TRBV7-2; cdr3_length: 16; d_call: TRBD1; clone_size: NA; j_call: TRBJ1-1; cdr3_nt: TGTGCCAGCAGCTTACTTCTTCGGACAGGGGTTTCAGTAGCTTTCTTT; cdr3_aa: CASSLLLRTGVSVAFF
v_call: TRBV7-2; cdr3_length: 14; d_call: NA; clone_size: few; j_call: TRBJ2-1; cdr3_nt: TGTGCCAGCAGCTTAATGGCAGAATACAATGAGCAGTTCTTC; cdr3_aa: CASSLMAEYNEQFF
v_call: TRBV27; cdr3_length: 13; d_call: NA; clone_size: NA; j_call: TRBJ1-1; cdr3_nt: TGTGCCAGCACGACCAACAGGATAGATGAAGCTTTCTTT; cdr3_aa: CASTTNRIDEAFF
v_call: TRBV27; cdr3_length: 14; d_call: NA; clone_size: NA; j_call: TRBJ1-2; cdr3_nt: TGTGCCAGCAGTGCTCAAGTCTGGGGCTATGGCTACACCTTC; cdr3_aa: CASSAQVWGYGYTF
v_call: TRBV20-1; cdr3_length: 11; d_call: NA; clone_size: few; j_call: TRBJ2-3; cdr3_nt: TGCAGTCTGCTAGAAGCTAGTGCGCAGTATTTT; cdr3_aa: CSLLEASAQYF
v_call: TRBV9; cdr3_length: 14; d_call: NA; clone_size: few; j_call: TRBJ2-7; cdr3_nt: TGTGCCAGCACCCTCGCGGACGGGTCCTACGAGCAGTACTTC; cdr3_aa: CASTLADGSYEQYF
v_call: TRBV4-1; cdr3_length: 15; d_call: NA; clone_size: NA; j_call: TRBJ1-4; cdr3_nt: TGCGCCAGCAGCCAAATAGGGATAGTGTACGAAAAACTGTTTTTT; cdr3_aa: CASSQIGIVYEKLFF
v_call: TRBV30; cdr3_length: 15; d_call: TRBD1; clone_size: NA; j_call: TRBJ2-3; cdr3_nt: TGTGCCTGGACCTCGGGGACAGGGGTAGGAGATACGCAGTATTTT; cdr3_aa: CAWTSGTGVGDTQYF
v_call: TRBV6-1; cdr3_length: 14; d_call: NA; clone_size: NA; j_call: TRBJ1-1; cdr3_nt: TGTGCCAGCCGATCACAGTACATGAACACTGAAGCTTTCTTT; cdr3_aa: CASRSQYMNTEAFF
v_call: TRBV5-6; cdr3_length: 11; d_call: NA; clone_size: once; j_call: TRBJ2-5; cdr3_nt: TGTGCCAGCGGATCGAAGAGACCCCAGTACTTC; cdr3_aa: CASGSKRPQYF
v_call: TRBV5-8; cdr3_length: 13; d_call: NA; clone_size: NA; j_call: TRBJ1-1; cdr3_nt: TGTGCCAGCAGGAGAGGGATGAACACTGAAGCTTTCTTT; cdr3_aa: CASRRGMNTEAFF
v_call: TRBV30; cdr3_length: 15; d_call: NA; clone_size: NA; j_call: TRBJ1-1; cdr3_nt: TGTGCCTGGAGTAAGTTACCGGGAGGGCCCACTGAAGCTTTCTTT; cdr3_aa: CAWSKLPGGPTEAFF
v_call: TRBV28; cdr3_length: 13; d_call: TRBD2; clone_size: few; j_call: TRBJ2-1; cdr3_nt: TGTGCCAGCAGAGCGGGAGGCCAGAATGAGCAGTTCTTC; cdr3_aa: CASRAGGQNEQFF
v_call: TRBV29-1; cdr3_length: 13; d_call: NA; clone_size: NA; j_call: TRBJ2-3; cdr3_nt: TGCAGCGGATTTAATAGTGGCGGTAATACGCAGTATTTT; cdr3_aa: CSGFNSGGNTQYF
v_call: TRBV4-3; cdr3_length: 14; d_call: NA; clone_size: NA; j_call: TRBJ1-2; cdr3_nt: TGCGCCAGCAGCCAAGATCGGGGAGACTATGGCTACACCTTC; cdr3_aa: CASSQDRGDYGYTF
v_call: TRBV9; cdr3_length: 14; d_call: TRBD1; clone_size: few; j_call: TRBJ2-5; cdr3_nt: TGTGCCAGCAGCACACAGGGGTTACAAGAGACCCAGTACTTC; cdr3_aa: CASSTQGLQETQYF
v_call: TRBV10-3; cdr3_length: 13; d_call: NA; clone_size: NA; j_call: TRBJ2-7; cdr3_nt: TGTGCCATCAGTGAGCTGAAGTCTTACGAGCAGTACTTC; cdr3_aa: CAISELKSYEQYF
v_call: TRBV10-3; cdr3_length: 14; d_call: NA; clone_size: few; j_call: TRBJ2-1; cdr3_nt: TGTGCCACCGTATCAGACAGGTCCTACAATGAGCAGTTCTTC; cdr3_aa: CATVSDRSYNEQFF
v_call: TRBV29-1; cdr3_length: 13; d_call: NA; clone_size: NA; j_call: TRBJ2-5; cdr3_nt: TGCAGCGTTGACCGGCAGGGTCAAGAGACCCAGTACTTC; cdr3_aa: CSVDRQGQETQYF